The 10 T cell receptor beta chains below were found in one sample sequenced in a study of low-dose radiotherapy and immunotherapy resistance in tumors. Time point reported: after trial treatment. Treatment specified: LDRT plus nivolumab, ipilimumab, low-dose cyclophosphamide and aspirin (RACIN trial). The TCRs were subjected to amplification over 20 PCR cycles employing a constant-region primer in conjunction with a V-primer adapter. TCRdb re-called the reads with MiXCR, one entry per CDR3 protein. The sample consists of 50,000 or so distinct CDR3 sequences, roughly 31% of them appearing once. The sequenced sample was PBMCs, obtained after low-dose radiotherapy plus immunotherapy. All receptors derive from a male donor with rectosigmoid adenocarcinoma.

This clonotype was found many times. CDR3 residues: CSASGLAGLYEQYF. In DNA, the CDR3 is TGCAGTGCTAGCGGTCTAGCGGGCCTCTACGAGCAGTACTTC. The chain has TRBV20-1 and TRBJ2-7; TRBD2 agrees at 8 bases. The CDR3 length is 14 residues. V dropped 3 bases and J dropped 3; count of bases not matched to a gene: 7. Germline CDR1 reads DFQATT; CDR2 reads SNEGSKA (reference sequence).

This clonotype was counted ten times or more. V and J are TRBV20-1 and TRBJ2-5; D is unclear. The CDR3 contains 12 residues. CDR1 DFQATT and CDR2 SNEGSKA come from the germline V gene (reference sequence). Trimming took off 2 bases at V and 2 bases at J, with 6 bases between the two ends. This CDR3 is CSARPVQETQYF. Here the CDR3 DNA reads TGCAGTGCTAGACCCGTTCAAGAGACCCAGTACTTC.

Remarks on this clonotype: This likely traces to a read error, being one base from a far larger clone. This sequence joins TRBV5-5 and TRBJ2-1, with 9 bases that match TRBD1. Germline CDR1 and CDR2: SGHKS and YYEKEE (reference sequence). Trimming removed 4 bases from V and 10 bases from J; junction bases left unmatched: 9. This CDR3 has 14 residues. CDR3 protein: CASSKGTGLEEQFF. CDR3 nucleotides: TGTGCCAGCAGCAAAGGGACAGGGCTTGAAGAGCAGTTCTTC.

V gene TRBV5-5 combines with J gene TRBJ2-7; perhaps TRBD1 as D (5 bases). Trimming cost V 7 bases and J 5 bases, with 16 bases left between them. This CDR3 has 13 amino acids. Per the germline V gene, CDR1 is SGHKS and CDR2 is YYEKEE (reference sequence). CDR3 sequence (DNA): TGTGCCAGCCGGATTTCGACAGCTAACGAGCAGTACTTC. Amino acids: CASRISTANEQYF.

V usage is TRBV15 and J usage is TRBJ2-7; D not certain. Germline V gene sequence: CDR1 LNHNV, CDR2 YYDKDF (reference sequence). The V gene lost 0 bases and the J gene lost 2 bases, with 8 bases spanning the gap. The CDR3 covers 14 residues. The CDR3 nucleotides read TGTGCCACCAGCAGAGATGCGGTTACCTACGAGCAGTACTTC. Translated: CATSRDAVTYEQYF.

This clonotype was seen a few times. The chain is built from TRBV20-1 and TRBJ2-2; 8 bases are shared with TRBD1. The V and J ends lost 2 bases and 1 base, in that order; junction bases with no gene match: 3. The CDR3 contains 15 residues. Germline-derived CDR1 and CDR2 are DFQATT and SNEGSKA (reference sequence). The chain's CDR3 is CSARRTGLNTGELFF. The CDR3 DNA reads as TGCAGTGCTAGACGGACAGGGTTGAACACCGGGGAGCTGTTTTTT.

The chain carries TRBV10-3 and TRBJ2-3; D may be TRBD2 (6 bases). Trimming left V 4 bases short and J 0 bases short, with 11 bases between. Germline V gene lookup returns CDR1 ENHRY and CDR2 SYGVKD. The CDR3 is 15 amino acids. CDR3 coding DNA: TGTGCCATCAGTGGCGGCGGGGTTAGCACAGATACGCAGTATTTT. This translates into CAISGGGVSTDTQYF.

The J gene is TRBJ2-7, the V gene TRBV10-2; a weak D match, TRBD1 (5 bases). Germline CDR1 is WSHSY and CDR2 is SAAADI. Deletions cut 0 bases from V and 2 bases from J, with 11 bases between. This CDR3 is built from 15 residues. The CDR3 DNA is TGCGCCAGCAGTGAGTCGACTCAGGGTCCCTACGAGCAGTACTTC. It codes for CASSESTQGPYEQYF.

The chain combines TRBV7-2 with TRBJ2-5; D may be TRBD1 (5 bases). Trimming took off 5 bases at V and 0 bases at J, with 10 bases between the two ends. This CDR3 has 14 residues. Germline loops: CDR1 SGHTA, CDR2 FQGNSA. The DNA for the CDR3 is TGTGCCAGCAGCCAGAAGGGGTACCAAGAGACCCAGTACTTC. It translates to CASSQKGYQETQYF.

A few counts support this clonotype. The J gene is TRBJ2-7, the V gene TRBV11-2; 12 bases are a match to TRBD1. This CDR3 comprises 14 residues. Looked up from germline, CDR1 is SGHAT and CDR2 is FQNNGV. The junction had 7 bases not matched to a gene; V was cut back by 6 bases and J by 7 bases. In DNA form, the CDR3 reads TGTGCCAGCAGACCCGGGACAGGGGGCAGTGAGCAGTACTTC. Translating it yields CASRPGTGGSEQYF.